Listed below are T cell receptor beta chains from one sample, sequenced in a study of long-term antiretroviral therapy in people with HIV. Produced via immunoSEQ multiplex PCR; TCRdb's table is partial and in-frame only. The sample yields fewer than 35,000 clones, 83% seen once. The specimen was unsorted PBMCs, collected 0.4 years before starting antiretroviral therapy. These receptors came from a man aged 18 to 29 with HIV. The CDR3 runs from the conserved cysteine through the conserved F or W. D genes are given only for firm matches. Clone size, where shown, is once, few, many, or a class for clones that have expanded.

size	V	J	D	CDR3	DNA
.	TRBV7-2	TRBJ1-2	TRBD1	CASSLGPGGNGYTF	TGTGCCAGCAGCTTAGGTCCAGGGGGAAATGGCTACACCTTC
.	TRBV11-2	TRBJ2-2	.	CASSFKRGGVEGGELFF	TGTGCCAGCAGCTTTAAGAGAGGAGGGGTCGAGGGCGGGGAGCTGTTTTTT
once	TRBV7-2	TRBJ1-2	.	CASSSSGPYGYTF	TGTGCCAGCAGTTCCTCGGGTCCATATGGCTACACCTTC
.	TRBV7-8	TRBJ2-5	.	CASFGVSVCRVFRETQYF	TGTGCCAGCTTCGGGGTAAGTGTATGCAGGGTCTTTAGGGAGACCCAGTACTTC
.	TRBV4-3	TRBJ2-2	.	CASSPRPTGGAAGELFF	TGCGCCAGCAGCCCCCGGCCCACGGGTGGGGCCGCCGGGGAGCTGTTTTTT
.	TRBV18	TRBJ2-1	.	CASSPQGTYNEQFF	TGTGCCAGCTCACCACAGGGAACCTACAATGAGCAGTTCTTC
.	TRBV29-1	TRBJ1-1	.	CSVGDRYTEAFF	TGCAGCGTTGGAGACAGGTACACTGAAGCTTTCTTT
.	TRBV19	TRBJ1-4	.	CASTETAPMIYNEKLFF	TGTGCCAGTACCGAAACTGCCCCGATGATCTATAATGAAAAACTGTTTTTT
.	TRBV30	TRBJ1-2	.	CAWSGGQADGYTF	TGTGCCTGGAGCGGTGGGCAGGCGGATGGCTACACCTTC
few	TRBV6-5	TRBJ1-6	.	CASSRDRANSPLHF	TGTGCCAGCAGCAGGGACCGAGCTAATTCACCCCTCCACTTT
.	TRBV7-3	TRBJ1-1	.	CASSNREGTEAFF	TGTGCCAGCAGCAACAGGGAGGGTACTGAAGCTTTCTTT
few	TRBV4-1	TRBJ2-7	TRBD1	CASSQDGTGVYEQYF	TGCGCCAGCAGCCAAGACGGGACAGGGGTCTACGAGCAGTACTTC
.	TRBV7-9	TRBJ1-1	.	CASSPEDTEAFF	TGTGCCAGCAGCCCGGAGGACACTGAAGCTTTCTTT
.	TRBV6-5	TRBJ2-2	TRBD2	CASVSLAGTGELFF	TGTGCCAGCGTATCACTAGCGGGCACCGGGGAGCTGTTTTTT
few	TRBV2	TRBJ2-2	.	CASSEPASATGELFF	TGTGCCAGCAGTGAACCAGCTAGTGCAACCGGGGAGCTGTTTTTT
.	TRBV19	TRBJ1-1	.	CASSNRPLGSEAFF	TGTGCCAGTAGTAACCGCCCCCTTGGGTCTGAAGCTTTCTTT
.	TRBV29-1	TRBJ2-7	TRBD1	CSVDPGTGSIEQYF	TGCAGCGTTGACCCCGGGACAGGCTCGATCGAGCAGTACTTC